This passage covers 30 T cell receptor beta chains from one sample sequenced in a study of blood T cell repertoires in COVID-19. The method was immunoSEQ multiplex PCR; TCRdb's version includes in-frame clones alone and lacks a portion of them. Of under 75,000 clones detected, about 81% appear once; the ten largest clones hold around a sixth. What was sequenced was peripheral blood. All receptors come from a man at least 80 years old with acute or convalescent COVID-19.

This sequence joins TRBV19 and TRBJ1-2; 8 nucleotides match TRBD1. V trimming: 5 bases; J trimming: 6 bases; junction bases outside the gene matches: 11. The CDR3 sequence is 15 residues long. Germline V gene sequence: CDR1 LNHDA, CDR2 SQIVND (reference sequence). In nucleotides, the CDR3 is TGTGCCAGTAGTCCCGGACAGGGCCAGCGGGATGGCTACACCTTC. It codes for CASSPGQGQRDGYTF.

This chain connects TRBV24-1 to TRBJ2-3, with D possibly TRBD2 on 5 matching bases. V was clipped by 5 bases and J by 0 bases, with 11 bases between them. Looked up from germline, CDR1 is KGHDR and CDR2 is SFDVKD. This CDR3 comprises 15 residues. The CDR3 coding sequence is TGTGCCACCAGTGTGAGGGAGAGCAGCACAGATACGCAGTATTTT. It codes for CATSVRESSTDTQYF.

This CDR3 reads CASSLGADKPNTEAFF. As DNA, the CDR3 is TGTGCCAGCAGCTTGGGGGCGGACAAGCCGAACACTGAAGCTTTCTTT. The chain uses TRBV5-4 and TRBJ1-1; D perhaps matches TRBD1 (5 bases). Trimming cost V 0 bases and J 1 base, with 13 bases left between them. The CDR3 extends over 16 amino acids. Per the germline V gene, CDR1 is SGHNT and CDR2 is YYREEE (reference sequence).

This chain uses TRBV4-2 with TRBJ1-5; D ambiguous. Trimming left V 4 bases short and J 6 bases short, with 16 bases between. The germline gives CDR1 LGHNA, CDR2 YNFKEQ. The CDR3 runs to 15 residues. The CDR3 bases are TGTGCCAGCAGCCCCACGACCCGCCGGGGTCAGCCCCAGCATTTT. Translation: CASSPTTRRGQPQHF.

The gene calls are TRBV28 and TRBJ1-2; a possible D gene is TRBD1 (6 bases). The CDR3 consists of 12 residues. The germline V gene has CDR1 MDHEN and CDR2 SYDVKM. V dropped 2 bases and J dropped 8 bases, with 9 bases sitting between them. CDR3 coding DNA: TGTGCCAGCAGTTTACAGGGGTACGGCTACACCTTC. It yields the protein CASSLQGYGYTF.

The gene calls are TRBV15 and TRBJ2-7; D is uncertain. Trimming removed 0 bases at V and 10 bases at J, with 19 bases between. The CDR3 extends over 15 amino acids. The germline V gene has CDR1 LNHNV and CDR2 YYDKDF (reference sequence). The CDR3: CATSRDLSPQRLQYF. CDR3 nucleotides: TGTGCCACCAGCAGAGATCTGAGTCCCCAGCGTCTTCAGTACTTC.

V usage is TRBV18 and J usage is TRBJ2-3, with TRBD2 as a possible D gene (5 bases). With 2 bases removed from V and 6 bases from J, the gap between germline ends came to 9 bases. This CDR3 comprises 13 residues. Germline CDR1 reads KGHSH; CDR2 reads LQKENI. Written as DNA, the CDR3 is TGTGCCAGCTCACCAGAGGGCTGGGATACGCAGTATTTT. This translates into CASSPEGWDTQYF. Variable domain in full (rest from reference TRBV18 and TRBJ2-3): NAGVMQNPRHLVRRRGQEARLRCSPMKGHSHVYWYRQLPEEGLKFMVYLQKENIIDESGMPKERFSAEFPKEGPSILRIQQVVRGDSAAYFCASSPEGWDTQYFGPGTRLTVL.

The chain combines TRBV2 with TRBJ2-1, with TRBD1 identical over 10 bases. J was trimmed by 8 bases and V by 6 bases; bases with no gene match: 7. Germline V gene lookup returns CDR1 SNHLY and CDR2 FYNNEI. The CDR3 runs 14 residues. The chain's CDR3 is CASRGDRGRDEQFF. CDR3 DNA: TGTGCCAGCAGGGGGGACAGGGGTAGGGATGAGCAGTTCTTC. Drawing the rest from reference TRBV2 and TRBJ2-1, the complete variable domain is EPEVTQTPSHQVTQMGQEVILRCVPISNHLYFYWYRQILGQKVEFLVSFYNNEISEKSEIFDDQFSVERPDGSNFTLKIRSTKLEDSAMYFCASRGDRGRDEQFFGPGTRLTVL.

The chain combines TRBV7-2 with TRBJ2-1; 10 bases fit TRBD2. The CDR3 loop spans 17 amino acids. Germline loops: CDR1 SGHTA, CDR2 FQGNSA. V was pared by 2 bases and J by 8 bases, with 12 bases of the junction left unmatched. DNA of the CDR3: TGTGCCAGCAGCTTACGGGCTAGCGGGAGACCTAGGGATGAGCAGTTCTTC. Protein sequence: CASSLRASGRPRDEQFF.

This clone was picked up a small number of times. The chain's CDR3 is CASSFGREYSGNTIYF. The CDR3, as DNA: TGTGCCAGCAGTTTTGGGAGGGAGTACTCTGGAAACACCATATATTTT. The rearrangement uses TRBV6-6 and TRBJ1-3; D unclear. The CDR3 sequence is 16 residues long. V was shortened by 4 bases and J by 0 bases, with 13 bases between the two germline ends. Germline-derived CDR1 and CDR2 are MNHNY and SVGAGI (reference sequence).

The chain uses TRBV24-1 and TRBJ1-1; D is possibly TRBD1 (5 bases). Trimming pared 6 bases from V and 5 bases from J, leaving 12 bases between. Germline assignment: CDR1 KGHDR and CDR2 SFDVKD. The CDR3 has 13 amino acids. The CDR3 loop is CATSLTGGTEAFF. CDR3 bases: TGTGCCACCAGTTTAACAGGTGGGACTGAAGCTTTCTTT.

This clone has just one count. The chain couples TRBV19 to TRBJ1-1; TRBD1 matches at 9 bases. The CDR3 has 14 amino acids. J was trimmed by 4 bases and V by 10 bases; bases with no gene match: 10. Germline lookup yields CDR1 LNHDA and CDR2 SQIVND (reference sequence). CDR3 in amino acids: CAISGQGMGTEAFF. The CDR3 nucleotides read TGTGCCATCTCCGGACAGGGGATGGGCACTGAAGCTTTCTTT. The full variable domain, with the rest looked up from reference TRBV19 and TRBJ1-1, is DGGITQSPKYLFRKEGQNVTLSCEQNLNHDAMYWYRQDPGQGLRLIYYSQIVNDFQKGDIAEGYSVSREKKESFPLTVTSAQKNPTAFYLCAISGQGMGTEAFFGQGTRLTVV.

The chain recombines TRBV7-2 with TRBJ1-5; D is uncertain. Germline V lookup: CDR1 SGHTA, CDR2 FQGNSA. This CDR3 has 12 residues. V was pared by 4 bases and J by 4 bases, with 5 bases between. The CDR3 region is CASSSFNQPQHF. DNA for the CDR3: TGTGCCAGCAGCTCCTTTAATCAGCCCCAGCATTTT. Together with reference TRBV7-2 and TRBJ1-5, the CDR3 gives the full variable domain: GAGVSQSPSNKVTEKGKDVELRCDPISGHTALYWYRQSLGQGLEFLIYFQGNSAPDKSGLPSDRFSAERTGGSVSTLTIQRTQQEDSAVYLCASSSFNQPQHFGDGTRLSIL.

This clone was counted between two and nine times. The DNA of the CDR3 is TGTGCCAGCAGCATCACCCCCCAGGGGGGGAACACTGAAGCTTTCTTT. Encoded protein: CASSITPQGGNTEAFF. The chain couples TRBV2 to TRBJ1-1; 7 bases align to TRBD1. With 6 bases clipped from V and 1 base from J, the junction kept 11 bases outside the gene matches. CDR3 length: 16 amino acids. Germline CDR1 SNHLY, CDR2 FYNNEI.

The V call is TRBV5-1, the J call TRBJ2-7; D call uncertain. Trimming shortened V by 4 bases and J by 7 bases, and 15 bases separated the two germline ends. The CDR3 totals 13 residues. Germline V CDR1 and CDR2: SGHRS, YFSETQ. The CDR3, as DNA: TGCGCCAGCAGCGAGAGTCGTCCGTGGGAGCAGTACTTC. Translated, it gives CASSESRPWEQYF.

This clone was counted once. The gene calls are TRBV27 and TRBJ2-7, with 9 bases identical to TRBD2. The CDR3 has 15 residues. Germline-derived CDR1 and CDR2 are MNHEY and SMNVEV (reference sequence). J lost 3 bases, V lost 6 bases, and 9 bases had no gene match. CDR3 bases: TGTGCCAGCAGCACCCCGACTAGCGGAAGCTACGAGCAGTACTTC. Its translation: CASSTPTSGSYEQYF.

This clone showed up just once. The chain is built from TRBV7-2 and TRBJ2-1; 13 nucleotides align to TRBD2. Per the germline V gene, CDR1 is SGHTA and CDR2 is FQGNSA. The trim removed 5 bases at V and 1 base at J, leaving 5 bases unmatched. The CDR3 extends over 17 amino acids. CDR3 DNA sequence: TGTGCCAGCAGCGTTCGACTAGCGGGAGGATCCTACAATGAGCAGTTCTTC. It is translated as CASSVRLAGGSYNEQFF.

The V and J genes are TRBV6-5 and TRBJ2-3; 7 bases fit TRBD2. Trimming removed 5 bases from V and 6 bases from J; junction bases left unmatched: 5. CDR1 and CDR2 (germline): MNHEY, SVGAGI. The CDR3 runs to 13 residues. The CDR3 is CASSLSGWDTQYF. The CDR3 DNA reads TGTGCCAGCAGTCTTAGCGGGTGGGATACGCAGTATTTT.

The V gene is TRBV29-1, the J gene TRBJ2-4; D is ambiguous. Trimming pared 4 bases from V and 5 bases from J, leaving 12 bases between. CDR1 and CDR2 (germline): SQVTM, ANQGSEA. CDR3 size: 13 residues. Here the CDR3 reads CSVGAGPQNIQYF. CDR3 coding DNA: TGCAGCGTTGGGGCAGGCCCTCAAAACATTCAGTACTTC.

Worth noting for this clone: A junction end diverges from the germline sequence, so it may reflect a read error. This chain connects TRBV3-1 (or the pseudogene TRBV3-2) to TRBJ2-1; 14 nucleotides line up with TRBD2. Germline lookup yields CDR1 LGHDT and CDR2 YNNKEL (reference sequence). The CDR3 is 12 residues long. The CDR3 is CASSSPGLAGVF. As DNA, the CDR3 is TGTGCCAGCAGCTCACCGGGACTAGCGGGGGTCTTC.

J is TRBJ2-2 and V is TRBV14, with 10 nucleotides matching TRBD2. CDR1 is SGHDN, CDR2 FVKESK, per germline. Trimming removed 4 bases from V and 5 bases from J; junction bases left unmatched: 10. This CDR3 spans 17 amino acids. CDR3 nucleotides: TGTGCCAGCAGCCGCGGGCCCCTAGCGGGAGTAACCGGGGAGCTGTTTTTT. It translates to CASSRGPLAGVTGELFF.

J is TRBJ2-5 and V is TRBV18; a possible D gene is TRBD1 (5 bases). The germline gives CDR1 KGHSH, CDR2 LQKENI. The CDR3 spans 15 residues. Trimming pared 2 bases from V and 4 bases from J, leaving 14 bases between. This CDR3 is CASSPNQGQGETQYF. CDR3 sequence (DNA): TGTGCCAGCTCACCAAATCAGGGCCAAGGAGAGACCCAGTACTTC.

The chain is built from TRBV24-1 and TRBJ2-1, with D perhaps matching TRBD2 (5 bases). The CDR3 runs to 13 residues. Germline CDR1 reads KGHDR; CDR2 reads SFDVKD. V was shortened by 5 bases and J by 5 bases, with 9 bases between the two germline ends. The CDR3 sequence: CATSAGGNNEQFF. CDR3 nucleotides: TGTGCCACCAGTGCTGGAGGAAACAATGAGCAGTTCTTC.

Here the CDR3 DNA reads TGCGCCAGCAGCTTGGCCCTCGGAAACACCATATATTTT. Its protein is CASSLALGNTIYF. The chain employs TRBV5-1 and TRBJ1-3; no firm D call. Deletions cut 0 bases from V and 4 bases from J, with 5 bases between. This CDR3 contains 13 residues. CDR1 SGHRS and CDR2 YFSETQ come from the germline V gene.

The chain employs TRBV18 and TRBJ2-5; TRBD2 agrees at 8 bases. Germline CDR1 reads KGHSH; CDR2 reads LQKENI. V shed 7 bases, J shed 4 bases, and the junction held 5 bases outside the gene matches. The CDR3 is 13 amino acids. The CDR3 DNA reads TGTGCCAGCTTACCGGGACTAGGAGAGACCCAGTACTTC. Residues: CASLPGLGETQYF. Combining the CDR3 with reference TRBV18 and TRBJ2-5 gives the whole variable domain NAGVMQNPRHLVRRRGQEARLRCSPMKGHSHVYWYRQLPEEGLKFMVYLQKENIIDESGMPKERFSAEFPKEGPSILRIQQVVRGDSAAYFCASLPGLGETQYFGPGTRLLVL.

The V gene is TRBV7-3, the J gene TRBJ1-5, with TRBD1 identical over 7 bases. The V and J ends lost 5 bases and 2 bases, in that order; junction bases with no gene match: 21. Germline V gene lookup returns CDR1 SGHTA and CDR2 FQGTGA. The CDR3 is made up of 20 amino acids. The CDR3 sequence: CASSQASRGTDLRRNQPQHF. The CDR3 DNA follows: TGTGCCAGCAGCCAAGCTTCCAGAGGGACAGACTTGAGACGCAATCAGCCCCAGCATTTT.

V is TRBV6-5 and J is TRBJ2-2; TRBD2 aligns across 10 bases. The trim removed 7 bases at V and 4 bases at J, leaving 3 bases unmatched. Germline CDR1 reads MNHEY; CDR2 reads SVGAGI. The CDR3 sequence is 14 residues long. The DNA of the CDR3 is TGTGCCAGCACCTGGACTAGCGGCACCGGGGAGCTGTTTTTT. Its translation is CASTWTSGTGELFF.

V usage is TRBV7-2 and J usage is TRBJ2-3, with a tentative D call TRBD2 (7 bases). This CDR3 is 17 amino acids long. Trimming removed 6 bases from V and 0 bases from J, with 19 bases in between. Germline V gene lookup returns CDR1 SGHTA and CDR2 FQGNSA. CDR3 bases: TGTGCCAGCAGTCGGTCCTCGGGGGGCCCTAGCACAGATACGCAGTATTTT. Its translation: CASSRSSGGPSTDTQYF.

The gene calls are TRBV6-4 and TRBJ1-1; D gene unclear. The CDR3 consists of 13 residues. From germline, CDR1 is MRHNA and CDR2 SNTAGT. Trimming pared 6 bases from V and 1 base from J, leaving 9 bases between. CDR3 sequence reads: CASSVTTNTEAFF. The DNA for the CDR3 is TGTGCCAGCAGCGTCACTACGAACACTGAAGCTTTCTTT.

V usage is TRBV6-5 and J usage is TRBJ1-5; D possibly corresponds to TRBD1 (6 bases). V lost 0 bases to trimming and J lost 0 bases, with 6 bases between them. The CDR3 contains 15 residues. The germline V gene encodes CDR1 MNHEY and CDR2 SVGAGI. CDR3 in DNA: TGTGCCAGCAGTTACTCGGACAGTAGCAATCAGCCCCAGCATTTT. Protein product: CASSYSDSSNQPQHF.